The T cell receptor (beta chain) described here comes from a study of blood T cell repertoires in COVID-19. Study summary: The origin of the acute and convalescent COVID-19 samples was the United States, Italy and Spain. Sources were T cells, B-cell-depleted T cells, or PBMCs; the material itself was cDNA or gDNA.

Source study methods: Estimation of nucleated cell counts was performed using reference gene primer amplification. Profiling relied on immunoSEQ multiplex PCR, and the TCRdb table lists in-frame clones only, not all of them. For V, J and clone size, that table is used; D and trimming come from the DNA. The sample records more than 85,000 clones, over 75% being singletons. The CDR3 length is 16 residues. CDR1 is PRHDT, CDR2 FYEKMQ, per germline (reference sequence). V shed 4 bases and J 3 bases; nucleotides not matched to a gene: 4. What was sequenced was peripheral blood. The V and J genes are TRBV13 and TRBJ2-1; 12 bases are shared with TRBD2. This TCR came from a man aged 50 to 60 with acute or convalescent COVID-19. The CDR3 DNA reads TGTGCCAGCAGCTCGTGGACTAGCGGGATCTACAATGAGCAGTTCTTC. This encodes CASSSWTSGIYNEQFF. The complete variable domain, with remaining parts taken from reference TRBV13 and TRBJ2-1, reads AAGVIQSPRHLIKEKRETATLKCYPIPRHDTVYWYQQGPGQDPQFLISFYEKMQSDKGSIPDRFSAQQFSDYHSELNMSSLELGDSALYFCASSSWTSGIYNEQFFGPGTRLTVL.